This TCR beta chain was profiled in a study of T cells in localized non-small cell lung cancer. Whole-study findings and limits: Peak T cell clonality was found in uninvolved adjacent lung, exceeding tumor. Appearances in adjacent lung were noted for a median approximately 50 of the top 100 tumor clones. Those with higher blood T cell density had longer overall survival. Sequence data derive from only one tumor region, so heterogeneity remains possible.

This clone came up a few times. Its matching antigen is unknown. CDR3 size: 10 residues. The V end was cut by 10 bases, the J end by 1 base, with 3 bases between. The repertoire was sequenced with immunoSEQ multiplex PCR; TCRdb's copy has only in-frame clones and lacks some. The sample carries over 70,000 clones, 80% to 90% recorded once. The receptor's source is an older male donor with stage III squamous cell lung carcinoma. This material consisted of peripheral blood, taken before any cancer treatment. The chain links TRBV5-3 to TRBJ1-5; D unclear. TRBV5-3 is an ORF, and what it does is uncertain. CDR3 in DNA: TGTGCCGCGAGCAATCAGCCCCAGCATTTT. Translation: CAASNQPQHF.